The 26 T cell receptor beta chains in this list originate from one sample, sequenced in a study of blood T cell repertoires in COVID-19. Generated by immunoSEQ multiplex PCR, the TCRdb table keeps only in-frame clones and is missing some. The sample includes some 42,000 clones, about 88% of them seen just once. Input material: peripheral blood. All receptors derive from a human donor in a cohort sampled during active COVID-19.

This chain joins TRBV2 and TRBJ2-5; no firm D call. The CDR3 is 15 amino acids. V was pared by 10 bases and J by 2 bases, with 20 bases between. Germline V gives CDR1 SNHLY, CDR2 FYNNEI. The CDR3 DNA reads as TGTGCCACCACAAGTCGACACTTACTTCAAGAGACCCAGTACTTC. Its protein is CATTSRHLLQETQYF. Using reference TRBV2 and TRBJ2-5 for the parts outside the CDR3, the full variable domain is EPEVTQTPSHQVTQMGQEVILRCVPISNHLYFYWYRQILGQKVEFLVSFYNNEISEKSEIFDDQFSVERPDGSNFTLKIRSTKLEDSAMYFCATTSRHLLQETQYFGPGTRLLVL.

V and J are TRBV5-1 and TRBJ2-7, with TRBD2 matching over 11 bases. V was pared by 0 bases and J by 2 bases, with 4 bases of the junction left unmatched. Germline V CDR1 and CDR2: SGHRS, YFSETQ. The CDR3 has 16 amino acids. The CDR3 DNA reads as TGCGCCAGCAGCTTGGGGCATAGCGGGGGGGCCTACGAGCAGTACTTC. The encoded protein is CASSLGHSGGAYEQYF.

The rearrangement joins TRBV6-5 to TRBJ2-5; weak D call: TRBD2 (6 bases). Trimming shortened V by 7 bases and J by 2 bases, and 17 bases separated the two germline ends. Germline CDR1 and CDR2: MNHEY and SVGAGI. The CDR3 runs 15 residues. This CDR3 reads CASTQSGGVQETQYF. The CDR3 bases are TGTGCCAGCACCCAGTCCGGGGGAGTACAAGAGACCCAGTACTTC.

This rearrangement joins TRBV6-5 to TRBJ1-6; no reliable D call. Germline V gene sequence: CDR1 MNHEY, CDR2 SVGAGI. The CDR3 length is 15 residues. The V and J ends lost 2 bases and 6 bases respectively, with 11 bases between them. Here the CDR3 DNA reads TGTGCCAGCAGTTACCGGCTGGGGAGTAATTCACCCCTCCACTTT. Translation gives CASSYRLGSNSPLHF.

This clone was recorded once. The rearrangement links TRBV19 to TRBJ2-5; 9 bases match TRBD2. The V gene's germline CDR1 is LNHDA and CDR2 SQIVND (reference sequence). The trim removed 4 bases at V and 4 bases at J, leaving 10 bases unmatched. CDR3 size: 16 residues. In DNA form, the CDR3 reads TGTGCCAGTAGTAATTTAGGCGGGGGGGCTCTAGAGACCCAGTACTTC. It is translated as CASSNLGGGALETQYF.

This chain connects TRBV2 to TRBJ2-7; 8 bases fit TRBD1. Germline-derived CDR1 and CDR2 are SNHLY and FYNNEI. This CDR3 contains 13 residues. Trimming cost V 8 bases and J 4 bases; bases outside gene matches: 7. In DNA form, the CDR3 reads TGTGCCAGCGCCGCTGGACAGGGTTACGAGCAGTACTTC. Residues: CASAAGQGYEQYF.

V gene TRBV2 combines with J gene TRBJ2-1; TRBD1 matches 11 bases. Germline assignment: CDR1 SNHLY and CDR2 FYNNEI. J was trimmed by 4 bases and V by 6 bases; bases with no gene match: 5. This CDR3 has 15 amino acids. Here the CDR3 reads CASSLDRGHYNEQFF. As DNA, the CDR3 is TGTGCCAGCAGCCTGGACAGGGGGCATTACAATGAGCAGTTCTTC.

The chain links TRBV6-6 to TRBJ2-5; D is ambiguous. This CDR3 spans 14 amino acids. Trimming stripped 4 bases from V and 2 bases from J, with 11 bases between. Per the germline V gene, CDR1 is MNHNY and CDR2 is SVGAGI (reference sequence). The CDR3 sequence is CASSFVGNQETQYF. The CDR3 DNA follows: TGTGCCAGCAGTTTCGTGGGCAATCAAGAGACCCAGTACTTC.

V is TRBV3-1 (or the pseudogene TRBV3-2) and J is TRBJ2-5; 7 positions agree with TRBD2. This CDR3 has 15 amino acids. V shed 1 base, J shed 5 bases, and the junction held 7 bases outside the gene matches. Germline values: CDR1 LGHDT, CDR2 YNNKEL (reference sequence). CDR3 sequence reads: CASSQGNGGFETQYF. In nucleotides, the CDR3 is TGTGCCAGCAGCCAAGGGAACGGGGGGTTTGAGACCCAGTACTTC.

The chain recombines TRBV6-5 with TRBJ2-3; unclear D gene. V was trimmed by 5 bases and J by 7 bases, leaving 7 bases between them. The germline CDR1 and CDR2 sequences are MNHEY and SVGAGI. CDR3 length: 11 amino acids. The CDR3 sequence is CASSQRNTQYF. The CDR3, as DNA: TGTGCCAGCAGTCAGAGGAATACGCAGTATTTT.

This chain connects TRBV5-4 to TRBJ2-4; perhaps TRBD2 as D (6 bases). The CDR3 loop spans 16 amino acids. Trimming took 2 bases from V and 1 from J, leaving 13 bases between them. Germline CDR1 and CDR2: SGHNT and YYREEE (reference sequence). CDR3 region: CASSFGGVGAKNIQYF. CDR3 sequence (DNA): TGTGCCAGCAGCTTTGGCGGGGTGGGGGCCAAAAACATTCAGTACTTC. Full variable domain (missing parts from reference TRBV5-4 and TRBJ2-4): ETGVTQSPTHLIKTRGQQVTLRCSSQSGHNTVSWYQQALGQGPQFIFQYYREEENGRGNFPPRFSGLQFPNYSSELNVNALELDDSALYLCASSFGGVGAKNIQYFGAGTRLSVL.

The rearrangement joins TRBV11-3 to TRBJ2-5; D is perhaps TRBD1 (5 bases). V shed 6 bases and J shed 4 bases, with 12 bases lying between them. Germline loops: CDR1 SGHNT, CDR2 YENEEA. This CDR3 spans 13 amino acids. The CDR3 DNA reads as TGTGCCAGCAGTCAGGGTGCAGCAGAGACCCAGTACTTC. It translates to CASSQGAAETQYF.

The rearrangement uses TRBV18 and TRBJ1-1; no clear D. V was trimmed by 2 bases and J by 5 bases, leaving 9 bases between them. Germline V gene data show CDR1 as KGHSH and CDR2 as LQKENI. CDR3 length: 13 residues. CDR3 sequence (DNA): TGTGCCAGCTCACCAGGGAGGGAGACTGAAGCTTTCTTT. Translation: CASSPGRETEAFF.

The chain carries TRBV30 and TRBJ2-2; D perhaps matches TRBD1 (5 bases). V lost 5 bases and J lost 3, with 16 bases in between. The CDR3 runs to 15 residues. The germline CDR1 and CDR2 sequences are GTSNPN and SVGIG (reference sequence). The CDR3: CAWVPEAGYTGELFF. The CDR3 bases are TGTGCCTGGGTGCCCGAGGCAGGGTACACCGGGGAGCTGTTTTTT. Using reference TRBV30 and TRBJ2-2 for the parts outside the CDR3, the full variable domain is SQTIHQWPATLVQPVGSPLSLECTVEGTSNPNLYWYRQAAGRGLQLLFYSVGIGQISSEVPQNLSASRPQDRQFILSSKKLLLSDSGFYLCAWVPEAGYTGELFFGEGSRLTVL.

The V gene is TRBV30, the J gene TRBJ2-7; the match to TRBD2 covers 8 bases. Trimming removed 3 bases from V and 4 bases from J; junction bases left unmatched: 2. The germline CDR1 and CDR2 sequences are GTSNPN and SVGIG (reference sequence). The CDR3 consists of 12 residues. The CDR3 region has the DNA TGTGCCTGGAGCGGGGGGGGGTACGAGCAGTACTTC. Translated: CAWSGGGYEQYF.

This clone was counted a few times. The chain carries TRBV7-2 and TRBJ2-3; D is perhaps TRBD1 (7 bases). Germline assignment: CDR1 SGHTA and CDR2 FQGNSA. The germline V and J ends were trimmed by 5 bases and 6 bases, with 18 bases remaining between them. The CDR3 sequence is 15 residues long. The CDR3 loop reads CASSEAGGLLDTQYF. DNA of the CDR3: TGTGCCAGCAGCGAAGCAGGGGGACTCTTGGATACGCAGTATTTT.

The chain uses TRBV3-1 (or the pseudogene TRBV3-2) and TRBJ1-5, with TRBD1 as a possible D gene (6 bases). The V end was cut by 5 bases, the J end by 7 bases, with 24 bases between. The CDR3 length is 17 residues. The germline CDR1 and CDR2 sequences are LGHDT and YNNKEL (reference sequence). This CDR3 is CASSSAAIGGGDQPQHF. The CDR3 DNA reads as TGTGCCAGCAGCTCAGCCGCGATAGGGGGGGGCGACCAGCCCCAGCATTTT.

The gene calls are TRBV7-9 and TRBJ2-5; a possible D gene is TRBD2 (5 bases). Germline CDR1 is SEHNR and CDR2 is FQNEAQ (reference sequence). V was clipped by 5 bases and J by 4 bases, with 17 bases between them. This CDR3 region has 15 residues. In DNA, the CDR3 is TGTGCCAGCAGCCCCCGGACTGCCGGTGGAGAGACCCAGTACTTC. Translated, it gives CASSPRTAGGETQYF.

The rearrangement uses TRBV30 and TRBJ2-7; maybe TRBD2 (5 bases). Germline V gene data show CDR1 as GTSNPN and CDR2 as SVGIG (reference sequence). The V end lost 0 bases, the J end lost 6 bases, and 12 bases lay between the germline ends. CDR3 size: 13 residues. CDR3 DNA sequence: TGTGCCTGGAGTGTACGAGGGCGCAGCGAGCAGTACTTC. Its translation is CAWSVRGRSEQYF.

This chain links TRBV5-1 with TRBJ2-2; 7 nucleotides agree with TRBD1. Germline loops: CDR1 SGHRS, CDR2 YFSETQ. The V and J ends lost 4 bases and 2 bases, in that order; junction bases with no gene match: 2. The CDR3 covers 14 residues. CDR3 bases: TGCGCCAGCAGCCGGGACAGCAACACCGGGGAGCTGTTTTTT. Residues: CASSRDSNTGELFF.

The CDR3 region is CASSIRVLAGGWTEAFF. The CDR3 nucleotides read TGTGCCAGTAGTATCAGAGTCCTGGCAGGGGGCTGGACTGAAGCTTTCTTT. The chain uses TRBV19 and TRBJ1-1, with 8 bases identical to TRBD1. The germline CDR1 and CDR2 sequences are LNHDA and SQIVND (reference sequence). The CDR3 sequence is 17 residues long. V shed 3 bases and J 5 bases; nucleotides not matched to a gene: 14.

DNA of the CDR3: TGTGCCAGCATCCGGGAACAGGGGATGAACACCGGGGAGCTGTTTTTT. Encoded protein: CASIREQGMNTGELFF. This rearrangement joins TRBV7-9 to TRBJ2-2; 7 bases match TRBD1. Germline V CDR1 and CDR2: SEHNR, FQNEAQ (reference sequence). V trimming: 7 bases; J trimming: 1 base; junction bases outside the gene matches: 9. The CDR3 consists of 16 residues.

CDR3 bases: TGCAGCACTGGACAGGGGGGCCTGGCGGAGACCCAGTACTTC. It is translated as CSTGQGGLAETQYF. V and J are TRBV29-1 and TRBJ2-5; 10 positions match TRBD1. J gave up 5 bases and V 8 bases, and 11 bases lay outside the gene matches. Germline V gives CDR1 SQVTM, CDR2 ANQGSEA. This CDR3 has 14 residues.

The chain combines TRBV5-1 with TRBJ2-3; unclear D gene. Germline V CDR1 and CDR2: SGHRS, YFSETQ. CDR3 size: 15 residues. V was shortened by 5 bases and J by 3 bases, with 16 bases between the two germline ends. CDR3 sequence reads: CASRPSPIRTDTQYF. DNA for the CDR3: TGCGCCAGCAGGCCCTCCCCAATCCGGACAGATACGCAGTATTTT.

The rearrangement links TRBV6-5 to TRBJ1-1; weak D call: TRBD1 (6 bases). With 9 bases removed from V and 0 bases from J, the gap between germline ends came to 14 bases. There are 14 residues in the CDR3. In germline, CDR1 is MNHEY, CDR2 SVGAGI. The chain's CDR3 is CASLLDSMNTEAFF. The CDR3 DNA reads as TGTGCCAGTCTTTTGGACAGTATGAACACTGAAGCTTTCTTT.

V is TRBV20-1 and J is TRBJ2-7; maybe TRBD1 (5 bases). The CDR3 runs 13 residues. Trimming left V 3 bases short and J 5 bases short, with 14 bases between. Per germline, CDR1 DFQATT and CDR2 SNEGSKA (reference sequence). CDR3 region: CSASRTTYDEQYF. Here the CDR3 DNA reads TGCAGTGCTAGTCGGACAACGTACGACGAGCAGTACTTC.